The T cell receptor (beta chain) under discussion was sequenced for a study of cytomegalovirus exposure and HLA in healthy donors. The germline V gene has CDR1 MNHEY and CDR2 SMNVEV (reference sequence). V shed 7 bases and J shed 3 bases, with 16 bases lying between them. This CDR3 is built from 15 residues. Comment on this clone: Its target is unknown.

Study findings and constraints: Sequencing likely caused a cluster of highly shared sequence variants. TCR beta V segments were, for the most part, productive about 87% or about 30% of the time in an earlier analysis.

The primer mix had 60 Vbeta and 13 Jbeta primers. The table came from immunoSEQ multiplex PCR; TCRdb's copy has only in-frame clones and leaves some out. The data include more than 40,000 clones; the top ten clones carry about a sixth. This clonotype originated in a male donor in good health and CMV-seronegative. J is TRBJ2-1 and V is TRBV27; D gene uncertain. The sequenced sample was PBMCs. This CDR3 is CASTYYGKDYNEQFF. DNA for the CDR3: TGTGCCAGCACATACTACGGAAAGGACTACAATGAGCAGTTCTTC.